This TCR beta chain emerged from a study of blood T cell repertoires in COVID-19. Study background: T cells, B-cell-depleted T cells, or PBMCs supplied cDNA or gDNA.

J lost 3 bases, V lost 5 bases, and 5 bases had no gene match. The germline V gene has CDR1 PRHDT and CDR2 FYEKMQ (reference sequence). This CDR3 region has 15 residues. TCRdb keeps only in-frame clones here, not all; method: immunoSEQ multiplex PCR. This table has about 200,000 clones, roughly 85% appearing once. Enrolled through a virtual design, the participants were between roughly 18 and 89 years of age and came from about two dozen US areas. Participant-given clinical history determined each cohort assignment. Sequencing used PBMCs or T cells enriched from blood (not recorded which). The origin of this receptor is a woman in her thirties or forties with acute COVID-19. The genes are TRBV13 and TRBJ2-2, with 8 bases identical to TRBD1. DNA for the CDR3: TGTGCCAGCAGCCCGGACAGGGCGGACACCGGGGAGCTGTTTTTT. Amino acid sequence: CASSPDRADTGELFF. The full variable domain, rest sourced from reference TRBV13 and TRBJ2-2, is AAGVIQSPRHLIKEKRETATLKCYPIPRHDTVYWYQQGPGQDPQFLISFYEKMQSDKGSIPDRFSAQQFSDYHSELNMSSLELGDSALYFCASSPDRADTGELFFGEGSRLTVL.